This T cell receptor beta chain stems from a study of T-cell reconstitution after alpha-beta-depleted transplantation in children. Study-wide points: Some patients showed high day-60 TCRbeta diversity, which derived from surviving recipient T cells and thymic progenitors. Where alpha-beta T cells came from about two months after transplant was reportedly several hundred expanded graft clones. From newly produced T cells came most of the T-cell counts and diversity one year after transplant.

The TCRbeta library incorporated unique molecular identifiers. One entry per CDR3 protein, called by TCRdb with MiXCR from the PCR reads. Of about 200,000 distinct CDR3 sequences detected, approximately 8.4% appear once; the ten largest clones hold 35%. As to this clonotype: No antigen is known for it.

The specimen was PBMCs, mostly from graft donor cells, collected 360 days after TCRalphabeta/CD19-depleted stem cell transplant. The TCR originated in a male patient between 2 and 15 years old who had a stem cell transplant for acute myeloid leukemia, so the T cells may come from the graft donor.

The CDR3 reads CASSHTQSHGQPQHF. The DNA for the CDR3 is TGCGCCAGCAGCCACACACAGAGTCACGGTCAGCCCCAGCATTTT. V and J are TRBV4-1 and TRBJ1-5; D uncertain. Deletions cut 3 bases from V and 6 bases from J, with 15 bases between. The CDR3 is 15 amino acids. Germline values: CDR1 MGHRA, CDR2 YSYEKL.